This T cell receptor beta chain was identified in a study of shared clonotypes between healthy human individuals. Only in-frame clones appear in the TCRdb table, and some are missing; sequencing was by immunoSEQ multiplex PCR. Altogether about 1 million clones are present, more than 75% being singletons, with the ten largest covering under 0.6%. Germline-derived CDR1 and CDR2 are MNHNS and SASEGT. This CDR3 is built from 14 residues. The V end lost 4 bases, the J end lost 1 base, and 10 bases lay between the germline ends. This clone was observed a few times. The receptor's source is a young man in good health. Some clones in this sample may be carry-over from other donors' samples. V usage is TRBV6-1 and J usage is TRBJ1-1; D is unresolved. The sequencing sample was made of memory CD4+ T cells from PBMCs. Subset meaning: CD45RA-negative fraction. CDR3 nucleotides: TGTGCCAGCAGTGCAGAATACGGGAACACTGAAGCTTTCTTT. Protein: CASSAEYGNTEAFF.